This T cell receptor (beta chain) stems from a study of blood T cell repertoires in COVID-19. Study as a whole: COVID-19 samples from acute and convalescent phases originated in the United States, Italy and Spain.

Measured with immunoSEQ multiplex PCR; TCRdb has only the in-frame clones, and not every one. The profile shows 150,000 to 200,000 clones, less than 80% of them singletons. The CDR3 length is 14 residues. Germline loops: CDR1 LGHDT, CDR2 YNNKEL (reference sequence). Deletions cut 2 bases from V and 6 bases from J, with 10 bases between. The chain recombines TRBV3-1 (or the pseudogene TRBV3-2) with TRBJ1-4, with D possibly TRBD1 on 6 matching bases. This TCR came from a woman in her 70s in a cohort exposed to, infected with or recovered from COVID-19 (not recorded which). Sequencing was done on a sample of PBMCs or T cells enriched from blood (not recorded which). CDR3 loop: CASSQKGGYEKLFF. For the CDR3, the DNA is TGTGCCAGCAGCCAAAAAGGGGGATATGAAAAACTGTTTTTT.